What follows are 13 T cell receptor beta chains derived from one specimen sequenced in a study of blood T cell repertoires in COVID-19. The data were produced by immunoSEQ multiplex PCR, yet TCRdb's version contains in-frame clones alone and is incomplete. Here the sample spans over 120,000 clones, about 85% being singletons. Sequencing was performed on peripheral blood. The receptors were sampled from a human donor with acute or convalescent COVID-19. The donor label of this sample is uncertain.

V is TRBV30 and J is TRBJ2-1, with 11 nucleotides matching TRBD2. After removal of 5 bases from V and 0 bases from J, the junction contained 6 bases not matched to a gene. The CDR3 loop spans 16 amino acids. Germline assignment: CDR1 GTSNPN and CDR2 SVGIG (reference sequence). The CDR3 bases are TGTGCCTGGGGACTAGCGGGTATATCCTCCTACAATGAGCAGTTCTTC. This sequence encodes CAWGLAGISSYNEQFF. Drawing the rest from reference TRBV30 and TRBJ2-1, the complete variable domain is SQTIHQWPATLVQPVGSPLSLECTVEGTSNPNLYWYRQAAGRGLQLLFYSVGIGQISSEVPQNLSASRPQDRQFILSSKKLLLSDSGFYLCAWGLAGISSYNEQFFGPGTRLTVL.

The rearrangement uses TRBV6-1 and TRBJ1-4; a weak D match, TRBD1 (5 bases). With 2 bases removed from V and 14 bases from J, the gap between germline ends came to 9 bases. This CDR3 comprises 11 residues. Germline V gene sequence: CDR1 MNHNS, CDR2 SASEGT. The CDR3 loop is CASSESGDLFF. The CDR3 nucleotides are TGTGCCAGCAGTGAATCGGGGGATCTGTTTTTT.

The chain combines TRBV28 with TRBJ1-6, with 8 bases lining up with TRBD1. V lost 2 bases and J lost 8; bases outside the gene matches: 5. The CDR3 totals 15 residues. Looked up from germline, CDR1 is MDHEN and CDR2 is SYDVKM. This CDR3 is CASSLPGQGYSPLHF. As DNA, the CDR3 is TGTGCCAGCAGTTTACCCGGACAGGGATATTCACCCCTCCACTTT. Full variable domain (remainder filled in from reference TRBV28 and TRBJ1-6): DVKVTQSSRYLVKRTGEKVFLECVQDMDHENMFWYRQDPGLGLRLIYFSYDVKMKEKGDIPEGYSVSREKKERFSLILESASTNQTSMYLCASSLPGQGYSPLHFGNGTRLTVT.

The rearrangement uses TRBV6-5 and TRBJ2-1, with TRBD2 identical over 10 bases. The V gene's germline CDR1 is MNHEY and CDR2 SVGAGI. With 0 bases clipped from V and 8 bases from J, the junction kept 7 bases outside the gene matches. This CDR3 has 16 amino acids. The CDR3 sequence: CASSYSILAGGHEQFF. In DNA form, the CDR3 reads TGTGCCAGCAGTTACTCGATTTTAGCGGGGGGCCATGAGCAGTTCTTC.

This clone was detected only a few times. The gene calls are TRBV3-1 (or the pseudogene TRBV3-2) and TRBJ1-1; D might be TRBD1 (5 bases). V lost 5 bases and J lost 7, with 14 bases in between. Germline CDR1 reads LGHDT; CDR2 reads YNNKEL (reference sequence). The CDR3 runs to 13 residues. In DNA, the CDR3 is TGTGCCAGCAGCTCTGTTGGGGGGGATGAAGCTTTCTTT. Translated, it gives CASSSVGGDEAFF.

The chain couples TRBV28 to TRBJ1-5; tentatively, D is TRBD1 (6 bases). Germline V CDR1 and CDR2: MDHEN, SYDVKM. V lost 4 bases and J 2 bases, leaving 15 bases between the germline ends. The CDR3 is 16 amino acids. CDR3 bases: TGTGCCAGCAGTTGGGACCCAGGGGCCCGCAATCAGCCCCAGCATTTT. Residues: CASSWDPGARNQPQHF.

This clone was observed a single time. V and J are TRBV15 and TRBJ2-1, with TRBD2 matching over 11 bases. After removal of 6 bases from V and 4 bases from J, the junction contained 5 bases not matched to a gene. This CDR3 region has 15 residues. Per germline, CDR1 LNHNV and CDR2 YYDKDF (reference sequence). CDR3: CATSNPSGGYNEQFF. In DNA form, the CDR3 reads TGTGCCACCAGTAACCCTAGCGGGGGGTACAATGAGCAGTTCTTC.

The J gene is TRBJ2-7, the V gene TRBV5-6, with no clear D. The germline V gene has CDR1 SGHDT and CDR2 YYEEEE. The CDR3 totals 14 residues. Trimming took 4 bases from V and 5 from J, leaving 16 bases between them. This CDR3 is CASSARVDPHEQYF. CDR3 nucleotides: TGTGCCAGCAGCGCCCGGGTTGACCCCCACGAGCAGTACTTC.

Notes on this clone: The same CDR3 is also encoded by other DNA sequences in this sample. The V and J genes are TRBV3-1 (or the pseudogene TRBV3-2) and TRBJ1-6; TRBD1 matches at 8 bases. With V trimmed by 0 bases and J by 10 bases, 5 bases remained unmatched. CDR1 is LGHDT and CDR2 is YNNKEL in the germline V gene (reference sequence). CDR3 size: 15 residues. Here the CDR3 DNA reads TGTGCCAGCAGCCAAGATTTACAGGGGGACTCACCCCTCCACTTT. Amino acid sequence: CASSQDLQGDSPLHF.

V and J are TRBV27 and TRBJ2-5; 9 bases match TRBD1. This CDR3 has 16 residues. From germline, CDR1 is MNHEY and CDR2 SMNVEV (reference sequence). J gave up 2 bases and V 5 bases, and 9 bases lay outside the gene matches. The CDR3 sequence: CASSKGQGNIQETQYF. DNA for the CDR3: TGTGCCAGCAGTAAAGGACAGGGGAATATACAAGAGACCCAGTACTTC.

This sequence joins TRBV2 and TRBJ1-5, with D tentatively TRBD1 (6 bases). The CDR3 is made up of 15 amino acids. Germline CDR1 SNHLY, CDR2 FYNNEI. V was shortened by 4 bases and J by 7 bases, with 17 bases between the two germline ends. The CDR3 reads CASSGGGDTGQPQHF. The CDR3 region has the DNA TGTGCCAGCAGTGGGGGTGGGGACACTGGCCAGCCCCAGCATTTT. Filled out from reference TRBV2 and TRBJ1-5, the complete variable domain reads EPEVTQTPSHQVTQMGQEVILRCVPISNHLYFYWYRQILGQKVEFLVSFYNNEISEKSEIFDDQFSVERPDGSNFTLKIRSTKLEDSAMYFCASSGGGDTGQPQHFGDGTRLSIL.

This chain joins TRBV19 and TRBJ2-7; perhaps TRBD2 as D (6 bases). The CDR3 has 16 amino acids. Trimming removed 3 bases at V and 2 bases at J, with 17 bases between. Germline V lookup: CDR1 LNHDA, CDR2 SQIVND (reference sequence). The CDR3 coding sequence is TGTGCCAGTAGTATCCGGGGGTACGACGGAACCTACGAGCAGTACTTC. This gives the protein CASSIRGYDGTYEQYF. The full variable domain, completed using reference TRBV19 and TRBJ2-7, is DGGITQSPKYLFRKEGQNVTLSCEQNLNHDAMYWYRQDPGQGLRLIYYSQIVNDFQKGDIAEGYSVSREKKESFPLTVTSAQKNPTAFYLCASSIRGYDGTYEQYFGPGTRLTVT.

Points on this clone: The same CDR3 can be traced to other DNA sequences in this sample. The rearrangement uses TRBV30 and TRBJ1-3, with a weak D call TRBD1 (6 bases). Germline loops: CDR1 GTSNPN, CDR2 SVGIG (reference sequence). The V end was cut by 0 bases, the J end by 4 bases, with 10 bases between. The CDR3 is 14 residues long. The CDR3 sequence: CAWSVSGDGNTIYF. DNA of the CDR3: TGTGCCTGGAGTGTATCAGGGGACGGAAACACCATATATTTT.